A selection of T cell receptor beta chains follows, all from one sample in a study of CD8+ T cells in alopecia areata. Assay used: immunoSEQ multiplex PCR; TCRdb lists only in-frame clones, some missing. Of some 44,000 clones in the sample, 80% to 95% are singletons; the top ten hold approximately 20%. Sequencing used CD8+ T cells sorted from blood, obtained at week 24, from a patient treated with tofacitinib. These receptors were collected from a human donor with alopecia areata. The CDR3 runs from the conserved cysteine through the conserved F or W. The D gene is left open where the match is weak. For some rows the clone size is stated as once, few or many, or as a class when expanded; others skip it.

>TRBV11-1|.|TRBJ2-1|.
TGTGCCAGCAGCCCAGAATCTTGGGACTACAATGAGCAGTTCTTC
CASSPESWDYNEQFF
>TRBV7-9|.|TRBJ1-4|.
TGTGCCAGCAGCTTAGGAGGGTCGGGGTACGAGGAAAAACTGTTTTTT
CASSLGGSGYEEKLFF
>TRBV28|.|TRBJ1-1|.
TGTGCCAGCAGTCAGACAGAGCCTATGAACACTGAAGCTTTCTTT
CASSQTEPMNTEAFF
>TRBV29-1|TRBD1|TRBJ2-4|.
TGCAGCGTTGAAGGTATCTTCTCCCAGGGGGCAAGTTATGCCAAAAACATTCAGTACTTC
CSVEGIFSQGASYAKNIQYF
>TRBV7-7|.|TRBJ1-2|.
TGTGCCAGCAGCAGCATGACTGAGTGCCGAAAGACCTATGGCTACATCTTC
CASSSMTECRKTYGYIF
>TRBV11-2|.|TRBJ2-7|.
TGTGCCAGCAGCCAGTGGCGGACAGACTCCTACGAGCAGTACTTC
CASSQWRTDSYEQYF
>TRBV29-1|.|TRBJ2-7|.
TGCAGCGTTGAAGTCTGGCGGGGAGTGCTCTACGAGCAGTACTTC
CSVEVWRGVLYEQYF
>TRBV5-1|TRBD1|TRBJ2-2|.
TGCGCCAGCAGCTTGACGGACAGGGGAATCACCGGGGAGCTGTTTTTT
CASSLTDRGITGELFF
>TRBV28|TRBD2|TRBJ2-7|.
TGTGCCAGCAGTTTCCGGACTAGCGGGGCCGAGCAGTACTTC
CASSFRTSGAEQYF
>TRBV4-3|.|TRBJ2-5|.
TGCGCCAGCAGCCAAGATGGGACGAGGGAAGGAGAGACCCAGTACTTC
CASSQDGTREGETQYF
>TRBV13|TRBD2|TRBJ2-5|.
TGTGCCAGCAGCCCTGAAGGACTAGCGGACCTTGAGACCCAGTACTTC
CASSPEGLADLETQYF
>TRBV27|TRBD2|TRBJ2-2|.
TGTGCCAGCAGTTTTGGCGGGGGGTACACCGGGGAGCTGTTTTTT
CASSFGGGYTGELFF
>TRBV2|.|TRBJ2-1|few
TGTGCCAGCAGCGCGACACCCGGCACCTACAATGAGCAGTTCTTC
CASSATPGTYNEQFF
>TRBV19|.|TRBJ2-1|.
TGTGCCAGTAGTATCTACAGCCCCAGGGAGCAGTTCTTC
CASSIYSPREQFF
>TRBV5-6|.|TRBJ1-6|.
TGTGCCAGCAGCTGGGCCTCGGGACCGCTCCACCTCCACTTT
CASSWASGPLHLHF
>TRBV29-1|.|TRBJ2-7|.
TGCAGCGTTGTGTTCTGGCACGAGCAGTACTTC
CSVVFWHEQYF
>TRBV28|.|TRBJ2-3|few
TGTGCCAGCAGTTCCCCCGTACTCTCTAGCACAGATACGCAGTATTTT
CASSSPVLSSTDTQYF
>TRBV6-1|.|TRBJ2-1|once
TGTGCCAGCAGTGAGGGAGTCAGGGGCCCCTACAATGAGCAGTTCTTC
CASSEGVRGPYNEQFF
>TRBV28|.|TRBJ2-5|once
TGTGCCAGCAGTACATCCGGGACTTCCATTATCCGCGGGACCCAGTACTTC
CASSTSGTSIIRGTQYF
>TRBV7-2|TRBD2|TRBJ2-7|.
TGTGCCAGCAGCCCTAGCGGGGGGGCCTACGAGCAGTACTTC
CASSPSGGAYEQYF
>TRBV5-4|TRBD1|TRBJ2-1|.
TGTGCCAGCAGCCTGACCGGACAGGGCTACAATGAGCAGTTCTTC
CASSLTGQGYNEQFF
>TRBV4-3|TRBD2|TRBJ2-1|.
TGCGCCAGCAGCCAAGCGGGAGGGGCCGCGGTAAGGGCCTACAATGAGCAGTTCTTC
CASSQAGGAAVRAYNEQFF
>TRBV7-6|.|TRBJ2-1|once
TGTGCCAGCAGCTTATACCGTCTGGACAGCTCCTCCTACAATGAGCAGTTCTTC
CASSLYRLDSSSYNEQFF
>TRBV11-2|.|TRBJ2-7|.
TGTGCCAGCAGCCGCATAGGGGCAACCCACATTTCTTACGAGCAGTACTTC
CASSRIGATHISYEQYF
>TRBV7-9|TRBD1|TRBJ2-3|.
TGTGCCAGCAGCCCCCGGGACAGGGAGGCAGATACGCAGTATTTT
CASSPRDREADTQYF
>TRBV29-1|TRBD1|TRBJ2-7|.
TGCAGCGTTGAAGAGCGGGACAGGGAGTACGAGCAGTACTTC
CSVEERDREYEQYF
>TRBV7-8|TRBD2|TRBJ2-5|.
TGTGCCAGCAGCTTAATTACTAGCGGGGGGATGGAGACCCAGTACTTC
CASSLITSGGMETQYF
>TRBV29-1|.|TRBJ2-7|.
TGCAGCGTTGGTTTGCAGGGGCCCGCCTACGAGCAGTACTTC
CSVGLQGPAYEQYF
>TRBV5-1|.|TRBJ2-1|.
TGCGCCAGCAGCTTGGTGGGGGGCCCCTACAATGAGCAGTTCTTC
CASSLVGGPYNEQFF
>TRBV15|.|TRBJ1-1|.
TGTGCCACCAGCAGAGGCAAGGAGGGAACTGAAGCTTTCTTT
CATSRGKEGTEAFF
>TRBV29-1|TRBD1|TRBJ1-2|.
TGCAGCGTTACAGGGGATAACTATGGCTACACCTTC
CSVTGDNYGYTF
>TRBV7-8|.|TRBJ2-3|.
TGTGCCAGCAGCTTAGCCTCGGCTAGCACCACAGATACGCAGTATTTT
CASSLASASTTDTQYF
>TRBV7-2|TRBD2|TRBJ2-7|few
TGTGCCAGCAGCACCCAAGCGGGGGGGCCCTACGAGCAGTACTTC
CASSTQAGGPYEQYF
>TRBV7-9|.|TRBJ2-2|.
TGTGCCAGCGTTACCACAGCCACTCCGAACACCGGGGAGCTGTTTTTT
CASVTTATPNTGELFF
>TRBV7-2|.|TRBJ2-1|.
TGTGCCAGCAGCTTTCAGGGTTACAATGAGCAGTTCTTC
CASSFQGYNEQFF
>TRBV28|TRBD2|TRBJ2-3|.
TGTGCCAGCAGTCCCCGGACTAGTCCACCAGATACGCAGTATTTT
CASSPRTSPPDTQYF
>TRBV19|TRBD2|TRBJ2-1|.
TGTGCCAGTAGTATTGATTTCCCCGAACGGGGGGGCTTTATCTACAATGAGCAGTTCTTC
CASSIDFPERGGFIYNEQFF
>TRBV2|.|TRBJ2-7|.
TGTGCCAGCACCGGACGGGAAAGCTCCTACGAGCAGTACTTC
CASTGRESSYEQYF
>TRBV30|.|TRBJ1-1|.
TGTGCCTGGACGGGATGGACTGAAGCTTTCTTT
CAWTGWTEAFF
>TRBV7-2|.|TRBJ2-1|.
TGTGCCAGCAGCTTTTTCGGGGGACGACTCGCCAATGAGCAGTTCTTC
CASSFFGGRLANEQFF
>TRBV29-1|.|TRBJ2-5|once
TGCAGCGTTGAGTATCGGTTACAAGAGACCCAGTACTTC
CSVEYRLQETQYF
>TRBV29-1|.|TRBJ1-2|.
TGCAGCGTAACAGGGAACTATGGCTACACCTTC
CSVTGNYGYTF
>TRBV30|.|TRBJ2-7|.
TGTGCCTGGAGTCCTGTGGACAGCACCTACGAGCAGTACTTC
CAWSPVDSTYEQYF
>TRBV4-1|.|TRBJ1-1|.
TGCGCCAGCAGCCGGGAACAGGGTAGCACTGAAGCTTTCTTT
CASSREQGSTEAFF
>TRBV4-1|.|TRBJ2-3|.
TGCGCCAGCAGCCAAGTGGGCTCGACAGATACGCAGTATTTT
CASSQVGSTDTQYF
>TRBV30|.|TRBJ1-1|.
TGTGCCTGGAGTGGGGCCGGAGGACAACTAAACACTGAAGCTTTCTTT
CAWSGAGGQLNTEAFF
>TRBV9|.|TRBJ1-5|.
TGTGCCAGCAGCGACAGTCCCAATCAGCCCCAGCATTTT
CASSDSPNQPQHF
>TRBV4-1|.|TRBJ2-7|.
TGCGCCAGCAGCCAAGAGTCAGGCTCCTACGAGCAGTACTTC
CASSQESGSYEQYF
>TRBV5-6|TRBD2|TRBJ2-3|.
TGTGCCAGCAGCTTGGGCCTAGCGGGCGATACGCAGTATTTT
CASSLGLAGDTQYF
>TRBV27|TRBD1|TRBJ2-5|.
TGTGCCAGCAGGACAGGGCTTGAGACCCAGTACTTC
CASRTGLETQYF
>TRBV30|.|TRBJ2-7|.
TGTGCCTGGAGTGTAGGGGCAGGATCCTACGAGCAGTACTTC
CAWSVGAGSYEQYF
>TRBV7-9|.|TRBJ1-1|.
TGTGCCAGCAGCCTCCGGGGAGGGGGGCTTGAAGCTTTCTTT
CASSLRGGGLEAFF
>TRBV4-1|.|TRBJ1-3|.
TGCGCCAGCAGCCAAGAGGGGCGCTCTGGAAACACCATATATTTT
CASSQEGRSGNTIYF
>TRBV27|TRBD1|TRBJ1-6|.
TGTGCCAGCAGTTTCACAGGGGGCGAGTCACCCCTCCACTTT
CASSFTGGESPLHF
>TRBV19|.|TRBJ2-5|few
TGTGCCAGTAGTCCCCTCCGGGACCCAGAGACCCAGTACTTC
CASSPLRDPETQYF
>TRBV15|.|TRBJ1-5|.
TGTGCCACCAGCAGAGACCGGGGCGGGCAGCCCCAGCATTTT
CATSRDRGGQPQHF
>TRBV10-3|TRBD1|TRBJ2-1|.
TGTGCCATCAGTGAGTCGCGAAACGGACAGGCCTATAACAATGAGCAGTTCTTC
CAISESRNGQAYNNEQFF
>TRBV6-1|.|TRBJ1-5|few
TGTGCCAGCAGCGGTGGAAGTCAGCCCCAGCATTTT
CASSGGSQPQHF
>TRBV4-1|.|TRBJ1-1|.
TGCGCCAGCAGCCAAGGACGAGGAAGGTCTGAAGCTTTCTTT
CASSQGRGRSEAFF